Reported below is one TCR beta chain. Carrying UMI labels, the TRB cDNA libraries were prepared through 5' RACE. TCRdb re-called the 5' RACE reads and catalogs CDR3 proteins one per entry, DNA excluded. The sample's table shows fewer than 60,000 distinct CDR3 sequences. Germline loops: CDR1 LGHNT, CDR2 FRNRAP. The CDR3 covers 12 residues. The data originate from a study of CXCR3-negative and CXCR3-positive naive CD8 T cells. The clonotype originates from a human donor in good health. Some clones in this sample may be carry-over from other donors' samples. The sequenced material came from naive CXCR3- CD8+ T cells from blood. The subset is: CD45RO-CCR7+CD27+CD95- naive CD8+ T cells lacking CXCR3 (TNR3-). This chain links TRBV12-5 with TRBJ2-1. The CDR3 loop is CASGSIFNEQFF.